These 20 T cell receptor beta chains were sequenced from one sample in a study of cytomegalovirus exposure and HLA in healthy donors. Primers: 60 Vbeta forward and 13 Jbeta reverse. Sequencing used immunoSEQ multiplex PCR; TCRdb keeps in-frame clones, though not all of them. In the table there are roughly 120,000 clones, around 76% of which are singletons. The sample consisted of PBMCs. The source is a man aged 30-40 years in good health and CMV-seropositive.

In its sample, this clone was seen a few times. This rearrangement joins TRBV28 to TRBJ2-3; D possibly corresponds to TRBD2 (7 bases). V lost 1 base and J lost 6, with 17 bases in between. Germline V gene lookup returns CDR1 MDHEN and CDR2 SYDVKM. CDR3 length: 16 amino acids. The DNA of the CDR3 is TGTGCCAGCAGTTTATACCAGGGGAGGGCGGGGGATACGCAGTATTTT. Its translation: CASSLYQGRAGDTQYF.

The V gene is TRBV10-3, the J gene TRBJ2-2; 10 bases agree with TRBD2. Per the germline V gene, CDR1 is ENHRY and CDR2 is SYGVKD. V was clipped by 0 bases and J by 5 bases; unmatched bases: 12. This CDR3 is built from 19 residues. CDR3 coding DNA: TGTGCCATCAGTGAGTCCCCCCCAGCGGGGGGGCCATGGACCGGGGAGCTGTTTTTT. Amino acid sequence: CAISESPPAGGPWTGELFF.

This clone has just a few counts. The J gene is TRBJ1-2, the V gene TRBV11-2, with TRBD1 matching over 8 bases. V was clipped by 4 bases and J by 5 bases; unmatched bases: 12. Looked up from germline, CDR1 is SGHAT and CDR2 is FQNNGV. CDR3 size: 16 residues. CDR3 nucleotides: TGTGCCAGCAGCTCCATGGACAGGGTCGATTCATATGGCTACACCTTC. Translation: CASSSMDRVDSYGYTF.

The gene calls are TRBV5-5 and TRBJ1-1, with D tentatively TRBD1 (5 bases). Germline CDR1 reads SGHKS; CDR2 reads YYEKEE (reference sequence). Trimming shortened V by 4 bases and J by 0 bases, and 13 bases separated the two germline ends. This CDR3 region has 15 residues. The CDR3 sequence: CASSLRGGMNTEAFF. The CDR3 DNA reads as TGTGCCAGCAGCCTTCGGGGGGGGATGAACACTGAAGCTTTCTTT.

This rearrangement joins TRBV5-6 to TRBJ2-5; 7 nucleotides align to TRBD1. J gave up 5 bases and V 1 base, and 17 bases lay outside the gene matches. The germline V gene has CDR1 SGHDT and CDR2 YYEEEE. This CDR3 is 18 amino acids long. DNA for the CDR3: TGTGCCAGCAGCTTGTTGTGGAGACGGGACAGTCGTGGGGAGACCCAGTACTTC. Translating it yields CASSLLWRRDSRGETQYF.

The sample holds a few counts of this clone. V is TRBV19 and J is TRBJ2-6, with 7 bases aligning to TRBD2. Germline V gene data show CDR1 as LNHDA and CDR2 as SQIVND (reference sequence). The CDR3 is made up of 20 amino acids. Unmatched junction bases numbered 14, after V lost 2 bases and J lost 1 base. The CDR3 region is CASSIRGGRVQTSGANVLTF. CDR3 in DNA: TGTGCCAGTAGTATAAGGGGTGGGAGGGTACAAACTTCTGGGGCCAACGTCCTGACTTTC.

The gene calls are TRBV2 and TRBJ2-3; 12 positions match TRBD2. This CDR3 is 15 amino acids long. V was pared by 6 bases and J by 1 base, with 2 bases of the junction left unmatched. Germline V gene data show CDR1 as SNHLY and CDR2 as FYNNEI. The DNA for the CDR3 is TGTGCCAGCAGAGGACTAGCGGGACGCACAGATACGCAGTATTTT. Encoded protein: CASRGLAGRTDTQYF.

The V and J genes are TRBV28 and TRBJ1-2; a weak D match, TRBD1 (5 bases). Germline CDR1 and CDR2: MDHEN and SYDVKM. CDR3 size: 13 residues. V was shortened by 6 bases and J by 2 bases, with 10 bases between the two germline ends. CDR3 bases: TGTGCCAGCAGCCAGGACATAAACTATGGCTACACCTTC. Translated, it gives CASSQDINYGYTF.

This sequence joins TRBV28 and TRBJ1-1; D gene ambiguous. In germline, CDR1 is MDHEN, CDR2 SYDVKM. Deletions cut 6 bases from V and 0 bases from J, with 2 bases between. CDR3 length: 11 amino acids. DNA for the CDR3: TGTGCCAGCAGCGTGAACACTGAAGCTTTCTTT. This sequence encodes CASSVNTEAFF.

The genes are TRBV18 and TRBJ1-1; TRBD1 might be the D (6 bases). The germline CDR1 and CDR2 sequences are KGHSH and LQKENI. The CDR3 is 13 residues long. The germline V and J ends were trimmed by 5 bases and 1 base, with 8 bases remaining between them. The CDR3 loop reads CASSAGENTEAFF. DNA for the CDR3: TGTGCCAGCTCAGCAGGGGAGAACACTGAAGCTTTCTTT.

CDR3 protein: CAILGGDTNQPQHF. The CDR3 DNA follows: TGTGCCATTTTGGGAGGAGACACCAATCAGCCCCAGCATTTT. V gene TRBV27 combines with J gene TRBJ1-5; no clear D gene. Trimming pared 10 bases from V and 3 bases from J, leaving 16 bases between. The V gene's germline CDR1 is MNHEY and CDR2 SMNVEV (reference sequence). The CDR3 spans 14 residues.

The chain carries TRBV27 and TRBJ2-3; 14 nucleotides agree with TRBD2. This CDR3 has 17 residues. Germline-derived CDR1 and CDR2 are MNHEY and SMNVEV (reference sequence). With 4 bases clipped from V and 8 bases from J, the junction kept 11 bases outside the gene matches. The CDR3 nucleotides are TGTGCCAGCAGTTGGGGACTAGCGGGGGAGTCCTTCGCTACGCAGTATTTT. Residues: CASSWGLAGESFATQYF.

This rearrangement joins TRBV28 to TRBJ1-2; the match to TRBD1 covers 8 bases. The CDR3 covers 16 residues. V trimming: 2 bases; J trimming: 6 bases; junction bases outside the gene matches: 11. The germline V gene has CDR1 MDHEN and CDR2 SYDVKM. CDR3 DNA sequence: TGTGCCAGCAGTTTACCAGGCGTGGGGACAGGACATGGCTACACCTTC. Translation: CASSLPGVGTGHGYTF.

The rearrangement joins TRBV6-5 to TRBJ1-1; a possible D gene is TRBD1 (6 bases). CDR1 is MNHEY, CDR2 SVGAGI, per germline. The CDR3 has 16 amino acids. V was clipped by 2 bases and J by 5 bases, with 18 bases between them. CDR3: CASSYTAGGARTEAFF. DNA for the CDR3: TGTGCCAGCAGTTACACCGCTGGGGGGGCAAGGACTGAAGCTTTCTTT.

This clone has just a few counts. The chain's CDR3 is CASSEGTGGYQETQYF. The CDR3 nucleotides read TGTGCCAGCAGCGAGGGGACAGGGGGATACCAAGAGACCCAGTACTTC. The chain recombines TRBV7-9 with TRBJ2-5; 11 nucleotides agree with TRBD1. The CDR3 is 16 amino acids. Germline CDR1 SEHNR, CDR2 FQNEAQ (reference sequence). The V segment lost 5 bases and the J segment 0 bases; nucleotides outside the gene matches: 5.

The V gene is TRBV9, the J gene TRBJ1-2; a weak D match, TRBD1 (5 bases). Deletions cut 3 bases from V and 3 bases from J, with 9 bases between. The CDR3 contains 13 residues. Germline CDR1 reads SGDLS; CDR2 reads YYNGEE. The CDR3 nucleotides read TGTGCCAGCAGCGCCAGGGTAGACTATGGCTACACCTTC. Translation: CASSARVDYGYTF.

This clone showed up just once. The V gene is TRBV9, the J gene TRBJ2-2; the D gene is possibly TRBD2 (7 bases). Per germline, CDR1 SGDLS and CDR2 YYNGEE. The length of the CDR3 is 17 residues. V lost 0 bases to trimming and J lost 0 bases, with 12 bases between them. CDR3 DNA: TGTGCCAGCAGCGTAGTGGAAGGGGGGGCGAACACCGGGGAGCTGTTTTTT. Residues: CASSVVEGGANTGELFF.

This rearrangement joins TRBV5-1 to TRBJ2-2; TRBD2 might be the D (6 bases). CDR1 is SGHRS, CDR2 YFSETQ, per germline. Trimming stripped 0 bases from V and 4 bases from J, with 16 bases between. The length of the CDR3 is 17 residues. The CDR3 DNA follows: TGCGCCAGCAGCTTGGGGGCCGGACCCGGGGGCACCGGGGAGCTGTTTTTT. It translates to CASSLGAGPGGTGELFF. Full variable domain (outside the CDR3, taken from reference TRBV5-1 and TRBJ2-2): KAGVTQTPRYLIKTRGQQVTLSCSPISGHRSVSWYQQTPGQGLQFLFEYFSETQRNKGNFPGRFSGRQFSNSRSEMNVSTLELGDSALYLCASSLGAGPGGTGELFFGEGSRLTVL.

V is TRBV7-6 and J is TRBJ1-2; 10 bases agree with TRBD1. With 5 bases clipped from V and 7 bases from J, the junction kept 19 bases outside the gene matches. The CDR3 consists of 18 residues. Per the germline V gene, CDR1 is SGHVS and CDR2 is FNYEAQ. CDR3 sequence (DNA): TGTGCCAGCAGCCCCGGCGGGGGGACAGGGGTAAGGTTGGCTGGCTACACCTTC. Its translation: CASSPGGGTGVRLAGYTF.

The V call is TRBV28, the J call TRBJ1-2; maybe TRBD1 (6 bases). The CDR3 has 17 amino acids. Germline V CDR1 and CDR2: MDHEN, SYDVKM. Trimming removed 5 bases from V and 5 bases from J, with 24 bases in between. CDR3 DNA: TGTGCCAGCAGTGCGACTGGGCACGGGGGGCGATGGTATGGCTACACCTTC. Its protein is CASSATGHGGRWYGYTF.